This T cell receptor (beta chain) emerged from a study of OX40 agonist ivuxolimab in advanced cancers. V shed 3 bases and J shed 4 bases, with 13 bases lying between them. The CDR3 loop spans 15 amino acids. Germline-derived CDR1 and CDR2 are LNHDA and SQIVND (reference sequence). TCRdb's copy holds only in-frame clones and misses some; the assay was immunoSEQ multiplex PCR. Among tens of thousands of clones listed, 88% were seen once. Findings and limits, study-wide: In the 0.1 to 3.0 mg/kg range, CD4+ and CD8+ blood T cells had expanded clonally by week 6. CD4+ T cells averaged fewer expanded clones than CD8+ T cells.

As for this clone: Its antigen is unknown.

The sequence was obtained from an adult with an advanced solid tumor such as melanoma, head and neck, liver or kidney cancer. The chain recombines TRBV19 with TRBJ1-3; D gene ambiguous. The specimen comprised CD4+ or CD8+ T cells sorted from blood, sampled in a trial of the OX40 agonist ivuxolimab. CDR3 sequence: CASSIRASMGNTIYF. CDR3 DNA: TGTGCCAGTAGTATCCGGGCCTCCATGGGAAACACCATATATTTT. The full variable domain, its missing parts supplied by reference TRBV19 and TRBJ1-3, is DGGITQSPKYLFRKEGQNVTLSCEQNLNHDAMYWYRQDPGQGLRLIYYSQIVNDFQKGDIAEGYSVSREKKESFPLTVTSAQKNPTAFYLCASSIRASMGNTIYFGEGSWLTVV.